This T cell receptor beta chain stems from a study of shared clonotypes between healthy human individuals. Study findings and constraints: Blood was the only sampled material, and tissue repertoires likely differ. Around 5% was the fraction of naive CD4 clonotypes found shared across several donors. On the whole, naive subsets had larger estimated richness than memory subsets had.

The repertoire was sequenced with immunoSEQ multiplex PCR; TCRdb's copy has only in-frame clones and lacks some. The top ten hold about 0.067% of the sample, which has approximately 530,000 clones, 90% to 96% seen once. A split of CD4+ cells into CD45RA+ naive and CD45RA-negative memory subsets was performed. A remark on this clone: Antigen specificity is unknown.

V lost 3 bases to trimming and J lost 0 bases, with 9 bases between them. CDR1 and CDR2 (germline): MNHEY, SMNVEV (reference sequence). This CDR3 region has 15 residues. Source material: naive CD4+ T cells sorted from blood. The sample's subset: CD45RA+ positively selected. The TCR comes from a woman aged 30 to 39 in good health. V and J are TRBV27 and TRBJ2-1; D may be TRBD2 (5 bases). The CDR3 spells CASSFSESSYNEQFF. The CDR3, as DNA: TGTGCCAGCAGTTTTAGCGAGAGCTCCTACAATGAGCAGTTCTTC.